This note documents a single T cell receptor (beta chain) sequence. Its target is unknown. Each subset's genomic DNA was shared equally among a number of immunoSEQ plates. The assay was immunoSEQ multiplex PCR, and TCRdb's table has in-frame clones only and misses some. The sample yields 550,000 to 650,000 clones, about 96% seen once. These data belong to a study of shared clonotypes between healthy human individuals. The study, taken as a whole, reports: Memory subsets had estimated richness that was generally smaller than that of naive subsets. An expected dependence of interdonor clonotype sharing on sequencing depth was noted. The donor pool, a small one, limited the genetic and exposure-history diversity represented.

J was trimmed by 5 bases and V by 5 bases; bases with no gene match: 5. This CDR3 has 15 amino acids. Germline lookup yields CDR1 SEHNR and CDR2 FQNEAQ (reference sequence). CD45RO-negative CD8 cells positively selected for CCR7 made up the naive population, which excluded terminally differentiated effector memory CD45RA+ cells. The receptor was derived from a woman aged 25 to 45 in good health. Sequencing was done on a sample of naive CD8+ T cells sorted from blood. The rearrangement joins TRBV7-9 to TRBJ2-1; 11 bases agree with TRBD2. CDR3 region: CASSRPSGRNNEQFF. As DNA, the CDR3 is TGTGCCAGCAGCCGGCCTAGCGGGAGGAACAATGAGCAGTTCTTC.